The rows below give T cell receptor beta chains drawn from one sample of a study of control samples from healthy donors and cancer patients. This table comes from immunoSEQ multiplex PCR, and its TCRdb copy is limited to in-frame clones, with some not included. The table shows about 80,000 clones, with roughly 91% occurring only once. The specimen was blood. The receptor set was obtained from a middle-aged man in good health. Each CDR3 is given with its conserved first and last residue. D genes are given only for firm matches. A clone size is listed for some rows: how often the clone was seen (once, few, many), or a class if it is expanded.

.	TRBJ1-6	TRBD1	TRBV7-2	TGTGCCAGCAGCCCTACAGGGGGCTATTCACCCCTCCACTTT	CASSPTGGYSPLHF
.	TRBJ1-2	.	TRBV10-3	TGTGCCATCAGTGAGTCGTTAGGATTCGATGGCTACACCTTC	CAISESLGFDGYTF
.	TRBJ2-4	TRBD1	TRBV5-1	TGCGCCAGCAGCTTCCGGGACAGCAAAAACATTCAGTACTTC	CASSFRDSKNIQYF
.	TRBJ1-1	.	TRBV12-5	TGTGCTAGTGGTTCCCCAAGTGCAGGGAACACTGAAGCTTTCTTT	CASGSPSAGNTEAFF
.	TRBJ2-3	TRBD1	TRBV5-1	TGCGCCAGCAGCTGGGGACAGGGCCCGACAGATACGCAGTATTTT	CASSWGQGPTDTQYF
.	TRBJ1-5	.	TRBV27	TGTGCCAGCAGTTCATCGGGGGCGAATCAGCCCCAGCATTTT	CASSSSGANQPQHF
.	TRBJ2-7	.	TRBV4-3	TGCGCCAGCAGCCAAGCGGGCAGCTCCCACGAGCAGTACTTC	CASSQAGSSHEQYF
few	TRBJ1-2	.	TRBV5-6	TGTGCCAGCAGCTTAGAATATGGCTACACCTTC	CASSLEYGYTF
.	TRBJ2-1	TRBD2	TRBV5-1	TGCGCCAGCCGCCCCACAGCGGGGGAACAAAATGAGCAGTTCTTC	CASRPTAGEQNEQFF
.	TRBJ1-2	.	TRBV7-2	TGTGCCAGCAGCTTCAATCAGGGAAACTATGGCTACACCTTC	CASSFNQGNYGYTF
.	TRBJ2-5	.	TRBV3-1/TRBV3-2	TGTGCCAGCAGCCAAGAACGGATACAAGAGACCCAGTACTTC	CASSQERIQETQYF
.	TRBJ1-3	.	TRBV19	TGTGCCAGTAAAGGGAGGGTTCGGTCTGGAAACACCATATATTTT	CASKGRVRSGNTIYF
.	TRBJ2-1	TRBD2	TRBV5-1	TGCGCCAGCAGCCCTTCCGGGACTAACAATGAGCAGTTCTTC	CASSPSGTNNEQFF
few	TRBJ1-1	TRBD1	TRBV5-1	TGCGCCAGCAAGAGTTTAGGGGTCGACAGGGTGAACACTGAAGCTTTCTTT	CASKSLGVDRVNTEAFF
.	TRBJ2-5	TRBD1	TRBV7-2	TGTGCCAGCAGCTCAGACAGGGGGCGAGGGGAGACCCAGTACTTC	CASSSDRGRGETQYF
.	TRBJ2-7	TRBD1	TRBV9	TGTGCCAGCAGCTCACTTGGAGACAGGGGCCGCGAGCAGTACTTC	CASSSLGDRGREQYF
.	TRBJ2-5	TRBD2	TRBV24-1	TGTGCCACCAGTGACCCCGGACTAGTACAAGAGACCCAGTACTTC	CATSDPGLVQETQYF
.	TRBJ1-3	.	TRBV18	TGTGCCAGCTCACCGGACAGCGGAAACACCATATATTTT	CASSPDSGNTIYF
.	TRBJ1-5	.	TRBV6-5	TGTGCCAGCAGTTACGCGACAGTCCTGGGGGATCAGCCCCAGCATTTT	CASSYATVLGDQPQHF
.	TRBJ2-7	.	TRBV29-1	TGCAGCGTAGGGGACCTCTACGAGCAGTACTTC	CSVGDLYEQYF
.	TRBJ1-4	.	TRBV6-6	TGTGCCAGCAGTTACGGCGGTGGAGGGGTTAATGAAAAACTGTTTTTT	CASSYGGGGVNEKLFF
.	TRBJ1-2	TRBD1	TRBV3-1/TRBV3-2	TGTGCCAGCAGCCATCGACAGGGGTATGGCTACACCTTC	CASSHRQGYGYTF
.	TRBJ2-5	.	TRBV7-2	TGTGCCAGCAGCTTTTCTACTGCTGGGGGACAAGAGACCCAGTACTTC	CASSFSTAGGQETQYF
.	TRBJ1-1	.	TRBV6-5	TGTGCCAGCAGTTACTCTGAGGCAGTCGAAGCTTTCTTT	CASSYSEAVEAFF
.	TRBJ2-3	.	TRBV6-1	TGTGCCAGCAGTGTTCGGGGCCGTTCTAGCACAGATACGCAGTATTTT	CASSVRGRSSTDTQYF
.	TRBJ1-1	TRBD1	TRBV25-1	TGTGCCAGCAGTGACCCAGGGGGATCGAGCACTGAAGCTTTCTTT	CASSDPGGSSTEAFF
.	TRBJ1-4	.	TRBV5-6	TGTGCCAGCAGCTTGGGGGGGACCTTGGTGAGCGAAAAACTGTTTTTT	CASSLGGTLVSEKLFF